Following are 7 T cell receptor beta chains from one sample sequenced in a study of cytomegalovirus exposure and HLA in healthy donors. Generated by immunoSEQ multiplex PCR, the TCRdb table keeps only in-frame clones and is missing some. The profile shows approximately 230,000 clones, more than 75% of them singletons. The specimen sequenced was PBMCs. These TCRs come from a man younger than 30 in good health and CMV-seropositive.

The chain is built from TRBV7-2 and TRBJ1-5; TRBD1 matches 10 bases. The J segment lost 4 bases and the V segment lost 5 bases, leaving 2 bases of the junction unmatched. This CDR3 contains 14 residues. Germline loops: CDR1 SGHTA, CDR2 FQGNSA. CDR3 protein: CASSEGQGNQPQHF. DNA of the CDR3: TGTGCCAGCAGCGAGGGACAGGGGAATCAGCCCCAGCATTTT.

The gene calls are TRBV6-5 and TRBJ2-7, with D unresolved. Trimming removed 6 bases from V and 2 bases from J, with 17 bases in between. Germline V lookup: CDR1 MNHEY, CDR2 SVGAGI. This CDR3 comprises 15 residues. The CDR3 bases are TGTGCCAGCAGCTCCCCTGACCCACCTACCTACGAGCAGTACTTC. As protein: CASSSPDPPTYEQYF.

The CDR3 nucleotides are TGTGCCATCTGTGGGGCAGCCCAGCCGTACGAGCAGTACTTC. It is translated as CAICGAAQPYEQYF. The chain joins TRBV28 to TRBJ2-7, with D possibly TRBD1 on 5 matching bases. The germline V gene has CDR1 MDHEN and CDR2 SYDVKM. This CDR3 has 14 amino acids. Trimming removed 10 bases at V and 4 bases at J, with 20 bases between. Filled out from reference TRBV28 and TRBJ2-7, the complete variable domain reads DVKVTQSSRYLVKRTGEKVFLECVQDMDHENMFWYRQDPGLGLRLIYFSYDVKMKEKGDIPEGYSVSREKKERFSLILESASTNQTSMYLCAICGAAQPYEQYFGPGTRLTVT.

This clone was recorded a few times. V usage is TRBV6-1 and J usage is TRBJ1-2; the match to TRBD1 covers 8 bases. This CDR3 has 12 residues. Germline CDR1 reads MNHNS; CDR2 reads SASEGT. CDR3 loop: CAGGTGVYGYTF. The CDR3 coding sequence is TGTGCGGGAGGGACAGGAGTCTATGGCTACACCTTC.

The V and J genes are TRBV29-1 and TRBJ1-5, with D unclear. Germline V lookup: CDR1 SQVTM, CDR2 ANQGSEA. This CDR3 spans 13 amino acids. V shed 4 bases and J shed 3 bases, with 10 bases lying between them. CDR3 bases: TGCAGCGTTGCCGAACATCACAATCAGCCCCAGCATTTT. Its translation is CSVAEHHNQPQHF.

The CDR3 here is CASSLVAYRGLTYEQYF. In DNA form, the CDR3 reads TGTGCCAGCAGCTTAGTCGCTTACAGGGGATTAACCTACGAGCAGTACTTC. V and J are TRBV7-2 and TRBJ2-7; 7 nucleotides line up with TRBD1. V was pared by 1 base and J by 2 bases, with 11 bases of the junction left unmatched. Germline V lookup: CDR1 SGHTA, CDR2 FQGNSA. This CDR3 is 17 amino acids long.

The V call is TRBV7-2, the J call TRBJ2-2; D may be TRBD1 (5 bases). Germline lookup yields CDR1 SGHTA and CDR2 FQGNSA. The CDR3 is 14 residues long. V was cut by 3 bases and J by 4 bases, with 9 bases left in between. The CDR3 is CASSLRQSTGELFF. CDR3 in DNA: TGTGCCAGCAGCTTGCGACAGAGCACCGGGGAGCTGTTTTTT.